The next 7 T cell receptor beta chains were all read from a single sample in a study of vaccination effects on CD4 cells after COVID-19. These TCRs are of unknown antigen specificity. Antigen-specific CD4+ T cells were expanded (with viral peptide pools) by the ViraFEST assay ahead of sequencing. The culture ran for around 10 days before CD4+ T cells were isolated. The person had PCR-confirmed SARS-CoV-2 infection between March and December 2020. Sequencing used immunoSEQ multiplex PCR; TCRdb keeps in-frame clones, though not all of them. The sample has about 19,000 clones; about 70% are singletons. Sequencing used CD4+ T cells from PBMCs cultured with SARS-CoV-2 spike peptides, obtained before COVID-19 vaccination. All receptors come from a human donor who had a prior SARS-CoV-2 infection.

In this sample, this clone turned up once. CDR3 sequence (DNA): TGCGCCAGCAGGAGGAGTACTCAGCCCCAGCATTTT. This gives the protein CASRRSTQPQHF. The genes are TRBV23-1 and TRBJ1-5, with unresolved D. TRBV23-1 is flagged as an ORF with uncertain function. V dropped 6 bases and J dropped 6 bases, with 9 bases sitting between them. This CDR3 has 12 residues.

The CDR3 loop is CASSFIGQGHYEQYF. CDR3 coding DNA: TGTGCCAGCAGCTTTATCGGACAGGGGCACTACGAGCAGTACTTC. The genes are TRBV5-5 and TRBJ2-7; 9 bases map to TRBD1. Trimming at V came to 2 bases and at J to 3 bases, leaving 6 bases not matched to a gene. Germline lookup yields CDR1 SGHKS and CDR2 YYEKEE (reference sequence). CDR3 size: 15 residues.

The gene calls are TRBV24-1 and TRBJ2-3; 13 positions match TRBD2. Germline values: CDR1 KGHDR, CDR2 SFDVKD. With 9 bases clipped from V and 4 bases from J, the junction kept 12 bases outside the gene matches. The CDR3 contains 17 residues. CDR3 in DNA: TGTGCCACCTCGACACTAGGGGGACTAGCGGGACCAGATACGCAGTATTTT. It is translated as CATSTLGGLAGPDTQYF.

The rearrangement joins TRBV5-6 to TRBJ2-7, with unresolved D. The germline V and J ends were trimmed by 0 bases and 2 bases, with 12 bases remaining between them. This CDR3 has 15 amino acids. CDR1 and CDR2 (germline): SGHDT, YYEEEE. CDR3 loop: CASSLGPFYAYEQYF. DNA of the CDR3: TGTGCCAGCAGCTTGGGACCCTTTTACGCCTACGAGCAGTACTTC.

This chain joins TRBV7-6 and TRBJ1-1; 7 bases match TRBD1. Germline CDR1 and CDR2: SGHVS and FNYEAQ. The CDR3 is 16 amino acids. The J segment lost 2 bases and the V segment lost 5 bases, leaving 11 bases of the junction unmatched. The CDR3 sequence: CASSPSVGQLNTEAFF. The CDR3 coding sequence is TGTGCCAGCAGCCCATCTGTGGGACAGCTAAACACTGAAGCTTTCTTT.

The V and J genes are TRBV5-4 and TRBJ2-3; 7 bases match TRBD2. In germline, CDR1 is SGHNT, CDR2 YYREEE (reference sequence). The CDR3 sequence is 15 residues long. Trimming took 0 bases from V and 5 from J; bases not matched to a gene: 6. The CDR3 sequence: CASSLVGRGVDTQYF. Written as DNA, the CDR3 is TGTGCCAGCAGCTTGGTCGGACGGGGGGTAGATACGCAGTATTTT. The full variable domain, rest sourced from reference TRBV5-4 and TRBJ2-3, is ETGVTQSPTHLIKTRGQQVTLRCSSQSGHNTVSWYQQALGQGPQFIFQYYREEENGRGNFPPRFSGLQFPNYSSELNVNALELDDSALYLCASSLVGRGVDTQYFGPGTRLTVL.

V and J are TRBV5-4 and TRBJ2-1; 10 positions match TRBD2. The CDR3 spans 17 residues. Germline trimming cut 4 bases from V and 4 bases from J; bases unmatched to any gene: 11. The V gene's germline CDR1 is SGHNT and CDR2 YYREEE (reference sequence). The CDR3: CASSLRSGRAVYNEQFF. The CDR3 nucleotides read TGTGCCAGCAGCCTTCGAAGCGGGAGGGCCGTTTACAATGAGCAGTTCTTC.